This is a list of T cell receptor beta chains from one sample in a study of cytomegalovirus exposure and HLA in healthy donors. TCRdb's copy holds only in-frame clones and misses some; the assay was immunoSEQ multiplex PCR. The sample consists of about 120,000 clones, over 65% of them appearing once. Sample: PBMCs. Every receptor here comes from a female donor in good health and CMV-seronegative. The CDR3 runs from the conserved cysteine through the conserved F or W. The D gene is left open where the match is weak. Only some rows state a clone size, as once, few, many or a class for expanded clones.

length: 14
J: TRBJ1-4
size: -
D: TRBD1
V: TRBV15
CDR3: CATSRVGQGEKLFF
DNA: TGTGCCACCAGCAGAGTAGGACAGGGTGAAAAACTGTTTTTT

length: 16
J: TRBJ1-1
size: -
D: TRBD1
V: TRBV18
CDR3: CASSLDQTGYGTEAFF
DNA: TGTGCCAGCTCACTGGACCAGACAGGGTATGGAACTGAAGCTTTCTTT

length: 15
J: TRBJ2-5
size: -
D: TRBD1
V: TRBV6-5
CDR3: CASSSPQGAQETQYF
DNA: TGTGCCAGCAGTTCGCCACAGGGGGCCCAAGAGACCCAGTACTTC

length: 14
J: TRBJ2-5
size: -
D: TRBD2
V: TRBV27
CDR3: CASSIWGGEETQYF
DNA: TGTGCCAGCAGTATCTGGGGAGGGGAAGAGACCCAGTACTTC

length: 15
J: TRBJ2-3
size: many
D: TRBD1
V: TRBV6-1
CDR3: CASSEGDSVTDTQYF
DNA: TGTGCCAGCAGTGAGGGGGACAGCGTGACAGATACGCAGTATTTT

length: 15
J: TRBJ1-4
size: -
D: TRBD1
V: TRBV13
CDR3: CASSKQQGANEKLFF
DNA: TGTGCCAGCAGCAAACAACAGGGGGCTAATGAAAAACTGTTTTTT

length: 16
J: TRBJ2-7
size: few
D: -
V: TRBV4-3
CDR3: CASSQREGEGGFEQYF
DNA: TGCGCCAGCAGCCAAAGAGAGGGGGAAGGGGGTTTCGAGCAGTACTTC

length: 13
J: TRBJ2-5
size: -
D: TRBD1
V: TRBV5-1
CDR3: CASRDGQEETQYF
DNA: TGCGCCAGCAGAGACGGACAGGAAGAGACCCAGTACTTC

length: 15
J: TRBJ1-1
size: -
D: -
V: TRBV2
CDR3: CASSEAGVEGTEAFF
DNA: TGTGCCAGCAGTGAAGCGGGAGTAGAAGGAACTGAAGCTTTCTTT

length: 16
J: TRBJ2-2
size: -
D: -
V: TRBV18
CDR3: CASSEDNRRSTGELFF
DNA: TGTGCCAGCTCCGAGGATAACAGGCGGTCCACCGGGGAGCTGTTTTTT

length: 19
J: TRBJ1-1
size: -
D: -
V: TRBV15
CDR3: CATSRDTGWSAPSNTEAFF
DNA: TGTGCCACCAGCAGAGATACAGGGTGGTCGGCCCCATCGAACACTGAAGCTTTCTTT

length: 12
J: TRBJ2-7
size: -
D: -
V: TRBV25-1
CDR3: CASSGLRREQYF
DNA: TGTGCCAGCAGTGGACTGCGAAGAGAGCAGTACTTC

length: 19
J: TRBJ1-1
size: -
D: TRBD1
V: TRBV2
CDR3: CASSASGTGGLGRNTEAFF
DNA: TGTGCCAGCAGTGCTTCCGGGACAGGGGGCTTGGGCCGGAACACTGAAGCTTTCTTT

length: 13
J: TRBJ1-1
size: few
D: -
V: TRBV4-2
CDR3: CASSQGQNTEAFF
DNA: TGTGCCAGCAGCCAAGGACAGAACACTGAAGCTTTCTTT

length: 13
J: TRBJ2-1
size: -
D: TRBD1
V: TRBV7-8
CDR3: CASSSYDRVEQFF
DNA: TGTGCCAGCAGCTCATACGACAGGGTCGAGCAGTTCTTC

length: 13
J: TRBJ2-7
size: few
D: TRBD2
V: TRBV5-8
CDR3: CASSLTSGYEQYF
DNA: TGTGCCAGCAGCTTGACTAGCGGTTACGAGCAGTACTTC

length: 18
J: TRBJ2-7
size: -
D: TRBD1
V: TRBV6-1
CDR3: CASSEPRGRITGSYEQYF
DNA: TGTGCCAGCAGTGAACCCAGGGGGCGCATCACAGGATCCTACGAGCAGTACTTC

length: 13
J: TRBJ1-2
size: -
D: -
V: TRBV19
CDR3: CASSIEANYGYTF
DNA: TGTGCCAGTAGTATCGAGGCGAACTATGGCTACACCTTC

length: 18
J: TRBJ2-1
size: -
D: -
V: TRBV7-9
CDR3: CASSPQGIPGGSFYEQFF
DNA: TGTGCCAGCAGCCCACAAGGCATCCCAGGGGGGTCTTTCTATGAGCAGTTCTTC

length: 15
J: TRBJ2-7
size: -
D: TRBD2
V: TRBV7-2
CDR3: CASSWRGPSGYEQYF
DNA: TGTGCCAGCAGCTGGAGGGGTCCTAGCGGATACGAGCAGTACTTC

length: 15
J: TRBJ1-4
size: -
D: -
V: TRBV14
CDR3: CASSRPGGFREKLFF
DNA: TGTGCCAGCAGCCGCCCCGGGGGGTTTCGTGAAAAACTGTTTTTT

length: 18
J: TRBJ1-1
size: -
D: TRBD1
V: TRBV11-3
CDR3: CASSLSHSAGTENTEAFF
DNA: TGTGCCAGCAGCTTAAGCCACAGTGCCGGGACAGAGAACACTGAAGCTTTCTTT

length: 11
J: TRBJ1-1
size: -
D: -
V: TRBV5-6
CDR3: CASSGGRGSFF
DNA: TGTGCCAGCAGCGGGGGGAGGGGTTCTTTCTTT

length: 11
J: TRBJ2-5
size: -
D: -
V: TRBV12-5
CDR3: CASAGEETQYF
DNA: TGTGCTAGTGCGGGGGAAGAGACCCAGTACTTC

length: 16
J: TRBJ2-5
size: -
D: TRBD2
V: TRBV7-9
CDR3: CSSSLRTSGDQETQYF
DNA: TGTTCCAGCAGCTTGAGGACTAGCGGGGACCAAGAGACCCAGTACTTC

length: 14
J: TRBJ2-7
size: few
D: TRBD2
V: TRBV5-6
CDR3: CASSYGTSGSPQYF
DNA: TGTGCCAGCAGCTACGGGACTAGCGGTTCGCCGCAGTACTTC

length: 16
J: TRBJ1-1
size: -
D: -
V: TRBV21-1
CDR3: CASSKEGNSGLGEAFF
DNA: TGTGCCAGCAGCAAAGAGGGGAACAGTGGCTTAGGGGAAGCTTTCTTT

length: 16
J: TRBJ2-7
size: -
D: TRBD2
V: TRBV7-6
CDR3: CASSPPGAGVGYEQYF
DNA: TGTGCCAGCAGTCCCCCCGGGGCGGGGGTTGGTTACGAGCAGTACTTC

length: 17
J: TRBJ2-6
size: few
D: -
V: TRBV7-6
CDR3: CASSLALPGAGANVLTF
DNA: TGTGCCAGCAGCTTAGCGCTACCGGGAGCTGGGGCCAACGTCCTGACTTTC

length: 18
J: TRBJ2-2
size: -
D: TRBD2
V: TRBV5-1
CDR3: CASSPGLAGAFYTGELFF
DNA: TGCGCCAGCAGCCCAGGACTAGCGGGGGCCTTTTACACCGGGGAGCTGTTTTTT

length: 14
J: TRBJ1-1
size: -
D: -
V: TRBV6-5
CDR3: CASSLDSEGTEAFF
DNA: TGTGCCAGCAGCCTGGACAGTGAGGGCACTGAAGCTTTCTTT

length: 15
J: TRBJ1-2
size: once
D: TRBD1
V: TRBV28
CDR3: CASSNTGTGYRGYTF
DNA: TGTGCCAGCAGTAACACCGGGACAGGGTATCGTGGCTACACCTTC

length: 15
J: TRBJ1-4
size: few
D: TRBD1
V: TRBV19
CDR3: CASSMDRSPPEKLFF
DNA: TGTGCCAGTAGTATGGACAGGTCCCCCCCTGAAAAACTGTTTTTT

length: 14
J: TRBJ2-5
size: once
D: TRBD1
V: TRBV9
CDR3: CASSATPQGVTQYF
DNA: TGTGCCAGCAGCGCGACACCCCAGGGGGTGACCCAGTACTTC

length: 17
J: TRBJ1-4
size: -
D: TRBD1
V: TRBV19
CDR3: CASSTAGTGVSNEKLFF
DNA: TGTGCCAGTAGTACTGCCGGGACAGGAGTTTCCAATGAAAAACTGTTTTTT

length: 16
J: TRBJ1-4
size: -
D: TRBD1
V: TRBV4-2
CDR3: CASSQDPGTAGEKLFF
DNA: TGTGCCAGCAGCCAGGACCCCGGGACAGCTGGCGAAAAACTGTTTTTT

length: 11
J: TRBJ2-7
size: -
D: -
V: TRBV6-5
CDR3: CASSDSYEQYF
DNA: TGTGCCAGCAGCGACAGCTACGAGCAGTACTTC